The present T cell receptor (beta chain) was sequenced within a study of T cells in Graves' hyperthyroidism and ophthalmopathy. The hyperthyroidism patients had all been newly diagnosed, and their disease duration was under 2 months. Their ages ranged from 18 to 65 years. Clinical symptoms, serum thyroxine and TRAb, thyroid ultrasound and orbital computed tomography were used for the diagnoses. From RNA transcripts, TCR beta CDR3 regions were amplified. HTBI primers were used for first-round RT-PCR of the TCR CDR3. In TCRdb, the multiplex PCR reads were re-called with MiXCR into one record per CDR3 protein. The table has 96,000 or so distinct CDR3 sequences, over 50% seen once; the top ten hold 25% to 30%. This CDR3 has 14 amino acids. CDR1 and CDR2 (germline): SGHVS, FQNEAQ. Details on this clonotype: The missing conserved phenylalanine or tryptophan at the end of this CDR3 makes a read error likely.

Sequenced sample: blood. The source is a woman in her thirties or forties with Graves' hyperthyroidism. V usage is TRBV7-8 and J usage is TRBJ1-4, with 12 bases fitting TRBD1. CDR3 loop: CASGTGGAREKLFL. In DNA, the CDR3 is TGTGCCAGCGGGACAGGGGGCGCGCGTGAAAAGCTGTTTCTT.